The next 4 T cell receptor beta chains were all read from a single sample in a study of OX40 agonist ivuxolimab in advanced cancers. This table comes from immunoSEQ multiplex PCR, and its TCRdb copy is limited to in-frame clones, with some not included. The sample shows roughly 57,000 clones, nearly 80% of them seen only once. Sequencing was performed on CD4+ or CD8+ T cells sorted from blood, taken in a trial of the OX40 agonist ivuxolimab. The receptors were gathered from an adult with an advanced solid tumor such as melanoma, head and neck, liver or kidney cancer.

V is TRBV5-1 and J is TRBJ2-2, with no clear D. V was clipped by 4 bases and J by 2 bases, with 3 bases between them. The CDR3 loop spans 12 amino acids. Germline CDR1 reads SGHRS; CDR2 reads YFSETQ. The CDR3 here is CASSENTGELFF. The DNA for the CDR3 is TGCGCCAGCAGCGAAAACACCGGGGAGCTGTTTTTT.

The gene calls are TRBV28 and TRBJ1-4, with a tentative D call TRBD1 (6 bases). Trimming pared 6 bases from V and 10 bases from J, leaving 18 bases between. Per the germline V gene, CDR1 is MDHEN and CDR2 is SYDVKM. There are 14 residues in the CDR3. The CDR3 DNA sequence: TGTGCCAGCAGCCCGGGGAGGGGGTTAGGAAAACTGTTTTTT. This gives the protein CASSPGRGLGKLFF.

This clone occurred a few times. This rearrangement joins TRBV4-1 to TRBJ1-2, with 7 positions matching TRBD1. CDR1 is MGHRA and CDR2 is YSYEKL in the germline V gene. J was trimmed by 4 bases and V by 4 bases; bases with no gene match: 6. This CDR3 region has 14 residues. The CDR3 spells CASSLGTVVYGYTF. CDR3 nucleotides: TGCGCCAGCAGCCTCGGGACAGTCGTCTATGGCTACACCTTC.

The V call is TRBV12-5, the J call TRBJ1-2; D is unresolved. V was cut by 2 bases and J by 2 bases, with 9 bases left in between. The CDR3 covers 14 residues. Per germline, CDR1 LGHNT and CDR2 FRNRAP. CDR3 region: CASGLLAGNYGYTF. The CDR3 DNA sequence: TGTGCTAGTGGTTTGCTAGCGGGGAACTATGGCTACACCTTC.